The 3 T cell receptor beta chains presented below share a single source sample, sequenced in a study of Ad26.COV2.S vaccination and SARS-CoV-2 variants (dated by TCRdb to the early 2020s). Library prep was done by the immunoSEQ multiplex PCR assay. The clones in this table, taken by TCRdb from immuneACCESS, are in-frame only. Not every clone is retained; where verified, under half of the shortfall comes from an unresolved V gene, and the cause of the rest is unknown. Present in this sample are approximately 140,000 clones, about nine tenths of which were seen just once. The leading ten clones occupy approximately 5.1% of the sample. The sample's time point label, decoded: individuals recovered from natural SARS-CoV-2 infection. Sequencing used peripheral blood, obtained after recovery from COVID-19. The receptors shown here come from a human donor who had recovered from COVID-19.

The table lists this clone with a few counts. An end of the junction differs from the germline gene, which may be a read error. The genes are TRBV27 and TRBJ1-1; 9 nucleotides agree with TRBD1. The CDR3 covers 15 residues. The V gene's germline CDR1 is MNHEY and CDR2 SMNVEV (reference sequence). DNA for the CDR3: TGTGCCAGCAGTACCAGACAGGGGGTGAAAACTGAAGCTTTCTTT. Translation: CASSTRQGVKTEAFF.

V is TRBV5-1 and J is TRBJ1-1; D unresolved. The V gene's germline CDR1 is SGHRS and CDR2 YFSETQ. The CDR3 has 14 amino acids. V lost 0 bases, J lost 0 bases, and 6 bases lay in between. This chain's CDR3 is CASSLEALNTEAFF. CDR3 DNA: TGCGCCAGCAGCTTGGAGGCTCTGAACACTGAAGCTTTCTTT.

The chain recombines TRBV12-3 or TRBV12-4 with TRBJ2-3; D not resolved. This CDR3 has 13 residues. V gave up 6 bases and J gave up 2 bases, with 9 bases separating them. In nucleotides, the CDR3 is TGTGCCAGCAGCCATACAGCCACAGATACGCAGTATTTT. Protein: CASSHTATDTQYF.